The 8 T cell receptor beta chains reported below all come from one sample, sequenced in a study of T cells after yellow fever vaccination. TCRdb redid the calling of the 5' RACE reads with MiXCR, one entry per CDR3 protein. The sample includes 300,000 to 350,000 distinct CDR3 sequences, roughly 8.6% of them seen just once. Sample: PBMCs, taken more than 40 days after the first yellow fever vaccination. All receptors derive from a man in his late teens or twenties who received the YFV17D yellow fever vaccine.

The gene calls are TRBV6-2 or TRBV6-3 and TRBJ2-7; 8 bases align to TRBD1. This CDR3 has 15 residues. Trimming removed 6 bases from V and 3 bases from J; junction bases left unmatched: 10. Germline V gene lookup returns CDR1 MNHEY and CDR2 SVGEGT. The CDR3 region has the DNA TGTGCCAGCAGCTTACCAGCCAGGGGGCACTACGAGCAGTACTTC. Translated: CASSLPARGHYEQYF.

V gene TRBV10-3 combines with J gene TRBJ2-1; D is unresolved. The CDR3 loop spans 15 amino acids. The V gene's germline CDR1 is ENHRY and CDR2 SYGVKD. Trimming took 2 bases from V and 4 from J, leaving 12 bases between them. CDR3 coding DNA: TGTGCCATCAGTGAGGACCCCCATGTTTACAATGAGCAGTTCTTC. It encodes CAISEDPHVYNEQFF.

The chain carries TRBV5-1 and TRBJ1-1, with TRBD1 matching over 7 bases. Germline lookup yields CDR1 SGHRS and CDR2 YFSETQ. V was clipped by 5 bases and J by 4 bases; unmatched bases: 8. CDR3 length: 14 amino acids. CDR3: CASRTGSYGTEAFF. The CDR3 DNA sequence: TGCGCCAGCAGGACAGGGTCATATGGCACTGAAGCTTTCTTT.

The genes are TRBV5-1 and TRBJ2-7; the D gene is possibly TRBD2 (5 bases). Trimming stripped 5 bases from V and 5 bases from J, with 14 bases between. The CDR3 is made up of 13 amino acids. Looked up from germline, CDR1 is SGHRS and CDR2 is YFSETQ. The CDR3 is CASRRGSGDEQYV. DNA for the CDR3: TGCGCCAGCAGACGAGGGTCAGGTGACGAGCAGTACGTC.

This clonotype was found many times. The V gene is TRBV4-3, the J gene TRBJ1-6; D unclear. This CDR3 has 13 residues. Germline lookup yields CDR1 LGHNA and CDR2 YSLEER. The V end lost 4 bases, the J end lost 6 bases, and 7 bases lay between the germline ends. DNA of the CDR3: TGCGCCAGCAGCCCCGCGTCTAATTCACCCCTCCACTTT. Protein: CASSPASNSPLHF.

This clonotype came up many times. The J gene is TRBJ2-3, the V gene TRBV7-3; no clear D. This CDR3 spans 14 amino acids. CDR1 and CDR2 (germline): SGHTA, FQGTGA. The ends were cut back, 3 bases at V and 2 bases at J, with 9 bases in the middle. CDR3 protein: CASSFSPSTDTQYF. The DNA for the CDR3 is TGTGCCAGCAGCTTTTCCCCGTCCACAGATACGCAGTATTTT.

This clonotype showed up many times. This sequence joins TRBV30 and TRBJ2-7, with D perhaps TRBD1 (5 bases). Germline V gives CDR1 GTSNPN, CDR2 SVGIG (reference sequence). Trimming took 3 bases from V and 2 from J, leaving 11 bases between them. This CDR3 spans 13 amino acids. Here the CDR3 reads CAWRKQGTYEQYF. The CDR3 DNA sequence: TGTGCCTGGAGGAAGCAGGGAACCTACGAGCAGTACTTC.

V is TRBV27 and J is TRBJ1-2; D is perhaps TRBD1 (5 bases). This CDR3 is 11 amino acids long. V was trimmed by 5 bases and J by 6 bases, leaving 7 bases between them. Germline values: CDR1 MNHEY, CDR2 SMNVEV (reference sequence). The CDR3 spells CASSDSHGYTF. Here the CDR3 DNA reads TGTGCCAGCAGTGACAGCCATGGCTACACCTTC.